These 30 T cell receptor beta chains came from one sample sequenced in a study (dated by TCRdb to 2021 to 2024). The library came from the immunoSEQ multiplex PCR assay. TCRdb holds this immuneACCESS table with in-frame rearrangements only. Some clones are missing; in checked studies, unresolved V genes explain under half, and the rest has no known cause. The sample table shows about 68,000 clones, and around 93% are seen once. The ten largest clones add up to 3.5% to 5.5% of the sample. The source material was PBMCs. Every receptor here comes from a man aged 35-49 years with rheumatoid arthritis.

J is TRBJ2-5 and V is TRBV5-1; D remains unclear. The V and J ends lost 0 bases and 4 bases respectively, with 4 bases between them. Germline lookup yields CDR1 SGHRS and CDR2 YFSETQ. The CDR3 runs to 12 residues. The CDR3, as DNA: TGCGCCAGCAGCTTGGATACAGAGACCCAGTACTTC. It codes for CASSLDTETQYF.

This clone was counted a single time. CDR3 in amino acids: CASSSQAAWEQYF. The CDR3 coding sequence is TGTGCCAGCAGTTCACAGGCAGCCTGGGAGCAGTACTTC. The chain has TRBV27 and TRBJ2-7, with D perhaps TRBD1 (5 bases). This CDR3 is 13 amino acids long. The germline V gene has CDR1 MNHEY and CDR2 SMNVEV (reference sequence). Trimming took 4 bases from V and 7 from J, leaving 14 bases between them.

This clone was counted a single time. The CDR3 region is CASSPEVTGNNQPQHF. For the CDR3, the DNA is TGTGCCAGCTCACCGGAGGTGACAGGGAACAATCAGCCCCAGCATTTT. This rearrangement joins TRBV18 to TRBJ1-5, with 7 bases aligning to TRBD1. V lost 3 bases to trimming and J lost 3 bases; unmatched junction nucleotides: 8. Per germline, CDR1 KGHSH and CDR2 LQKENI. This CDR3 comprises 16 residues. The full variable domain, completed using reference TRBV18 and TRBJ1-5, is NAGVMQNPRHLVRRRGQEARLRCSPMKGHSHVYWYRQLPEEGLKFMVYLQKENIIDESGMPKERFSAEFPKEGPSILRIQQVVRGDSAAYFCASSPEVTGNNQPQHFGDGTRLSIL.

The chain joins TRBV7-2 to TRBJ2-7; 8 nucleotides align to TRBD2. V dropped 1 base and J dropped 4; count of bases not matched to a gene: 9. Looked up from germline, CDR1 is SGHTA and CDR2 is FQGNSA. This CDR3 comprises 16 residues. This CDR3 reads CASSLVLAGGPYEQYF. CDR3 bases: TGTGCCAGCAGCTTAGTTCTGGCGGGAGGCCCTTACGAGCAGTACTTC.

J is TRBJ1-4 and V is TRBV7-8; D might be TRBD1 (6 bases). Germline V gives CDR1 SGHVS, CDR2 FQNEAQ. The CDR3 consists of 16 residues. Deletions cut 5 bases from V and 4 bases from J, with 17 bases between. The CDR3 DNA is TGTGCCAGCAGCCGAGGGGGGACATCGGGTAATGAAAAACTGTTTTTT. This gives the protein CASSRGGTSGNEKLFF.

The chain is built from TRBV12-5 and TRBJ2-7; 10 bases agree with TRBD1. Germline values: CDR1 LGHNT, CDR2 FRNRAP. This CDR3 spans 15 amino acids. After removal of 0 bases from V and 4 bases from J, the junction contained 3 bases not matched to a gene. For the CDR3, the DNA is TGTGCTAGTGGTTTGGTCCCGGGACAGGGGTACGAGCAGTACTTC. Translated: CASGLVPGQGYEQYF.

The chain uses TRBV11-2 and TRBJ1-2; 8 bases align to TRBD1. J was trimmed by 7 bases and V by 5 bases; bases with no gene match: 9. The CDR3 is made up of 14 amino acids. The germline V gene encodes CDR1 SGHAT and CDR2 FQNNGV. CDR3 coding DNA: TGTGCCAGCAGCCTAGCGACAGGGGTGTCTGGCTACACCTTC. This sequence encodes CASSLATGVSGYTF.

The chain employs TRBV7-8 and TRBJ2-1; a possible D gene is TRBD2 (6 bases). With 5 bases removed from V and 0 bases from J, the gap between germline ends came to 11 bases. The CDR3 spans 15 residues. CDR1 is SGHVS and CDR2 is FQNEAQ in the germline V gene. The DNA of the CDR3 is TGTGCCAGCAGCCCGGGCGGGGACTCCTACAATGAGCAGTTCTTC. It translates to CASSPGGDSYNEQFF.

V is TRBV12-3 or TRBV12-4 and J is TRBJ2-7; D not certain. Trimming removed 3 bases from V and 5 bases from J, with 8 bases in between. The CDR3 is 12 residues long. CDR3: CASSFSFNEQYF. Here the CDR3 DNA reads TGTGCCAGCAGTTTCTCCTTCAACGAGCAGTACTTC.

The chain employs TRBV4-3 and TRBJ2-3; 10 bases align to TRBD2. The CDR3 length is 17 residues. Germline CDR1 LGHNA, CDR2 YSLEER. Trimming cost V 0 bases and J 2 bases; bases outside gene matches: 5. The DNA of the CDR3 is TGCGCCAGCAGCCAAGATCCACTAGCGGGGAACACAGATACGCAGTATTTT. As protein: CASSQDPLAGNTDTQYF.

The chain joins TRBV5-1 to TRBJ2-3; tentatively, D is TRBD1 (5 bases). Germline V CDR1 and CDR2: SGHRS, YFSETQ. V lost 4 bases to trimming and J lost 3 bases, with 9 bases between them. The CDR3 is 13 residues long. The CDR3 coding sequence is TGCGCCAGCAGCGGACACTGGACAGATACGCAGTATTTT. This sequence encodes CASSGHWTDTQYF. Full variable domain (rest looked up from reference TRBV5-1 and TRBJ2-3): KAGVTQTPRYLIKTRGQQVTLSCSPISGHRSVSWYQQTPGQGLQFLFEYFSETQRNKGNFPGRFSGRQFSNSRSEMNVSTLELGDSALYLCASSGHWTDTQYFGPGTRLTVL.

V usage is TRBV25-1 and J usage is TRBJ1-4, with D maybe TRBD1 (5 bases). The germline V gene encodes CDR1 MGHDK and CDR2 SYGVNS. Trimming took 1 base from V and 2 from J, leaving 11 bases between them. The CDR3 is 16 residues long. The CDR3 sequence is CASSESGGGTNEKLFF. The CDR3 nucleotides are TGTGCCAGCAGTGAATCGGGGGGTGGTACTAATGAAAAACTGTTTTTT.

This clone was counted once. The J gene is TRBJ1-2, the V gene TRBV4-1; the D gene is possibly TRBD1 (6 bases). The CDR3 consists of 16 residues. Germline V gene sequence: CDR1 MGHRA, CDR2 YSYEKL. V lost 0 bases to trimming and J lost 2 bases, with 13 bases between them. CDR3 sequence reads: CASSQDQGQVNYGYTF. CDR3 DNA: TGCGCCAGCAGCCAAGATCAGGGGCAGGTCAACTATGGCTACACCTTC.

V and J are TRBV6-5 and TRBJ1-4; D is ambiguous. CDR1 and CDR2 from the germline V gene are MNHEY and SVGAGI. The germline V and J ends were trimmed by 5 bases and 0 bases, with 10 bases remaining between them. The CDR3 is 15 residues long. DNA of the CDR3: TGTGCCAGCAGTCCTACAGCGACAACTAATGAAAAACTGTTTTTT. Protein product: CASSPTATTNEKLFF.

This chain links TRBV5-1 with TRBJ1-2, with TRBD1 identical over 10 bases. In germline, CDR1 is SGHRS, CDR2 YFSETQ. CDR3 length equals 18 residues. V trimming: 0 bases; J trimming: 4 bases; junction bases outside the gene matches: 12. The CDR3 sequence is CASSLGRRQGADSYGYTF. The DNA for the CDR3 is TGCGCCAGCAGCTTGGGGCGTCGACAGGGGGCGGATTCCTATGGCTACACCTTC.

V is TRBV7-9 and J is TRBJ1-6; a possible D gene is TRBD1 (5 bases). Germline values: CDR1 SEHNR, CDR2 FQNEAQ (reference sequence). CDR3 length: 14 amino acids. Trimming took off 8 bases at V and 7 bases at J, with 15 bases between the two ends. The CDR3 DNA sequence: TGTGCCAGCGGGGACGTATACTTGAATTCACCCCTCCACTTT. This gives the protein CASGDVYLNSPLHF.

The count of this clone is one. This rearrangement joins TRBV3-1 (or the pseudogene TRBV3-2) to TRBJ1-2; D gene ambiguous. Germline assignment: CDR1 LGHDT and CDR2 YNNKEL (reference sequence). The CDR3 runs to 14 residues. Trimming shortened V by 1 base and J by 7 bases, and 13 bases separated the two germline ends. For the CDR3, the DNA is TGTGCCAGCAGCCAAGGGGGAGGGATAGGTGGCTACACCTTC. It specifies CASSQGGGIGGYTF.

CDR3 in amino acids: CASSPHQGGYGYTF. The CDR3 region has the DNA TGTGCCAGCAGCCCCCATCAGGGTGGCTATGGCTACACCTTC. V gene TRBV3-1 (or the pseudogene TRBV3-2) combines with J gene TRBJ1-2, with a weak D call TRBD1 (5 bases). The V end was cut by 4 bases, the J end by 4 bases, with 13 bases between. Per the germline V gene, CDR1 is LGHDT and CDR2 is YNNKEL (reference sequence). This CDR3 has 14 amino acids.

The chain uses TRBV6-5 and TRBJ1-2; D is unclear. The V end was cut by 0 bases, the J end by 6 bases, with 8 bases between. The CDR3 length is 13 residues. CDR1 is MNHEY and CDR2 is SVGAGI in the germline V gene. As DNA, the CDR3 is TGTGCCAGCAGTTACTCGGAAGAGGATGGCTACACCTTC. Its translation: CASSYSEEDGYTF.

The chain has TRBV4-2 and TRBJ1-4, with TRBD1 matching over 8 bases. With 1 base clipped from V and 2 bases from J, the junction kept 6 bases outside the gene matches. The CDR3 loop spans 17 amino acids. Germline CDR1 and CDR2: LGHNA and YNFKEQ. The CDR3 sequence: CASSQGPQGATNEKLFF. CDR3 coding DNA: TGTGCCAGCAGCCAAGGACCTCAGGGGGCCACTAATGAAAAACTGTTTTTT.

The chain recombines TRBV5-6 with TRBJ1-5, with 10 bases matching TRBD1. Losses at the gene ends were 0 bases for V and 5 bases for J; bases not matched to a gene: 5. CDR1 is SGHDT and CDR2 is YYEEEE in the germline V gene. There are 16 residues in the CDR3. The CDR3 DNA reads TGTGCCAGCAGCTTGGCCGCGACAGGGGGCGATCAGCCCCAGCATTTT. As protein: CASSLAATGGDQPQHF.

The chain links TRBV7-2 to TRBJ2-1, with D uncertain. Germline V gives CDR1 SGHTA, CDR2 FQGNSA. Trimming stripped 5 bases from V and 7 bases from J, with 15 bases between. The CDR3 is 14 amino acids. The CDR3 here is CASSPYARSNEQFF. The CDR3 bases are TGTGCCAGCAGCCCATATGCCCGGTCGAATGAGCAGTTCTTC.

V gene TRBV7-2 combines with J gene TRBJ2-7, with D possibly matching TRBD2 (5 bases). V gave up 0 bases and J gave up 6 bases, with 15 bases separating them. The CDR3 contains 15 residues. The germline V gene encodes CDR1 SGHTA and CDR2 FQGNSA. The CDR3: CASSLALPGYSEQYF. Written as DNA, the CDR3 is TGTGCCAGCAGCTTAGCGCTTCCGGGATACAGCGAGCAGTACTTC. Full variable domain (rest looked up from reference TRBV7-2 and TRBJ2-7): GAGVSQSPSNKVTEKGKDVELRCDPISGHTALYWYRQSLGQGLEFLIYFQGNSAPDKSGLPSDRFSAERTGGSVSTLTIQRTQQEDSAVYLCASSLALPGYSEQYFGPGTRLTVT.

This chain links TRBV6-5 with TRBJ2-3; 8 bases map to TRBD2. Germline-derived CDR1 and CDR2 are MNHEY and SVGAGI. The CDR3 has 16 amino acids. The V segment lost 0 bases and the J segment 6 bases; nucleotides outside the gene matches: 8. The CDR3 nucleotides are TGTGCCAGCAGTTACTCGATAGCGGGAACCAGGGATACGCAGTATTTT. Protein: CASSYSIAGTRDTQYF.

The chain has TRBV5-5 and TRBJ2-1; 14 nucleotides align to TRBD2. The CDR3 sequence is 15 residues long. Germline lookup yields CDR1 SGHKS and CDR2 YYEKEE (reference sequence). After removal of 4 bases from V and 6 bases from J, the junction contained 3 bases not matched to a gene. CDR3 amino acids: CASSLGLAGGNEQFF. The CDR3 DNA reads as TGTGCCAGCAGCCTCGGACTAGCGGGGGGCAATGAGCAGTTCTTC.

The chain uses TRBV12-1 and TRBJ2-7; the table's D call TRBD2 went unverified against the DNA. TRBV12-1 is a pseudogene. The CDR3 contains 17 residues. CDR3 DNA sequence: TGTGCCAGCAGCCCGTTCTGGGGCGCACTAGCGACCTACGAGCAGTACTTC. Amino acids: CASSPFWGALATYEQYF.

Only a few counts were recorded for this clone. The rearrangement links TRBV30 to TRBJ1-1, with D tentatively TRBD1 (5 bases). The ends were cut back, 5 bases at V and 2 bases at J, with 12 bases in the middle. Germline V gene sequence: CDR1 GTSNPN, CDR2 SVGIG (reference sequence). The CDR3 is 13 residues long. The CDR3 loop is CAWAGSGNTEAFF. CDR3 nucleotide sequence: TGTGCCTGGGCAGGGTCGGGAAACACTGAAGCTTTCTTT.

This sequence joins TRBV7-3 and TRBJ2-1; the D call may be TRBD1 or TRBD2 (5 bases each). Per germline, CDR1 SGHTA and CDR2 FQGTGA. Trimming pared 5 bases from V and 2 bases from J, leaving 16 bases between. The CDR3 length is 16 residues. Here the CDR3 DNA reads TGTGCCAGCAGCGCGTCCCCGCGAGGGGCCTACAATGAGCAGTTCTTC. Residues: CASSASPRGAYNEQFF.

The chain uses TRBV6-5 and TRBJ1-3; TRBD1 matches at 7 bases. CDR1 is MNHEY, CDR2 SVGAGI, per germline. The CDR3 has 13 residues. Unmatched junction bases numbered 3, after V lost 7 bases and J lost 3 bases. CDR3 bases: TGTGCCAGCATAGGGGGCTTTGGAAACACCATATATTTT. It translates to CASIGGFGNTIYF.

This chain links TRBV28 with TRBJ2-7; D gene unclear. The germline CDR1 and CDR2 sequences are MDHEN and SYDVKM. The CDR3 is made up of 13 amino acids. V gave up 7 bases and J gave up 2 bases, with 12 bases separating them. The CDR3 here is CASTPSAPYEQYF. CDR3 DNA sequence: TGTGCCAGCACCCCCTCAGCGCCCTACGAGCAGTACTTC.